A selection of T cell receptor beta chains follows, all from one sample in a study of blood T cell repertoires in COVID-19. Generated by immunoSEQ multiplex PCR, the TCRdb table keeps only in-frame clones and is missing some. The table shows roughly 230,000 clones, with 80% to 85% occurring only once. The sample was peripheral blood. Receptor source: a man aged 50-59 years with active or convalescent COVID-19. Both conserved end residues are part of each CDR3. D genes are given only for firm matches. Where a row states a size, it is once, few, many or the class of an expanded clone; other rows omit it.

TGTGCCTGTTCGCCACAGGGAGCTGGAAACACCATATATTTT CACSPQGAGNTIYF TRBJ1-3 TRBV30 NA NA
TGCGCCAGCAGCTTGGACGGGGGGGCCCCCACAGATACGCAGTATTTT CASSLDGGAPTDTQYF TRBJ2-3 TRBV5-1 NA TRBD2
TGTGCCAGCAGCTTACTCGAGGGGGCGAACACCGGGGAGCTGTTTTTT CASSLLEGANTGELFF TRBJ2-2 TRBV13 NA NA
TGTGCCAGCAGCAAAGCTCAACGGGGGATTCATCAGCCCCAGCATTTT CASSKAQRGIHQPQHF TRBJ1-5 TRBV21-1 NA NA
TGTGCCAGCAGCTTTCGGGGGGGCTTTCATATAGATACGCAGTATTTT CASSFRGGFHIDTQYF TRBJ2-3 TRBV11-2 once TRBD2
TGTGCCAGCTCACTGGGACTAGCGGGGGGCCTAGGTCAGCCCCAGCATTTT CASSLGLAGGLGQPQHF TRBJ1-5 TRBV18 NA NA
TGTGCCAGCAGTGAAGGGGCCCGAGGGGGGAGGGGATCTGGAAACACCATATATTTT CASSEGARGGRGSGNTIYF TRBJ1-3 TRBV6-4 NA NA
TGCGCCAGCAGCTTGGAACAGGGAGTTCTTGGCTACACCTTC CASSLEQGVLGYTF TRBJ1-2 TRBV5-1 NA NA
TGCGCCAGCAGCCCCGGGGTTCCTAGGGGGCGCCGGGGAAACACCATATATTTT CASSPGVPRGRRGNTIYF TRBJ1-3 TRBV4-1 once TRBD1
TGTGCCAGCAGCACGCAGGGGGTAGCGAACACTGAAGCTTTCTTT CASSTQGVANTEAFF TRBJ1-1 TRBV11-2 NA TRBD1
TGTGCCAGTAGTATGGTAGTCAAAGACGAGCAGTACTTC CASSMVVKDEQYF TRBJ2-7 TRBV19 NA NA
TGTGCCAGTAGTATGGACACGTCGTCCTACGAGCAGTACTTC CASSMDTSSYEQYF TRBJ2-7 TRBV19 NA NA
TGCAGTGCTAGTCGGACTAGAAGTACCGGGGAGCTGTTTTTT CSASRTRSTGELFF TRBJ2-2 TRBV20-1 NA TRBD2
TGCACCAGCAGCCCCTGTCCAGGGGGAAATTCACCCCTCCACTTT CTSSPCPGGNSPLHF TRBJ1-6 TRBV1 NA NA
TGTGCCAGTAGCCGCGACTGGGACACTGAAGCTTTCTTT CASSRDWDTEAFF TRBJ1-1 TRBV19 NA NA
TGCGCCAGCAGCCAGGTGGGGTCAGGAGGTGAAAAACTGTTTTTT CASSQVGSGGEKLFF TRBJ1-4 TRBV4-3 NA NA
TGTGCCAGCAGCCGAGGAGGTTTTTTAGAGACCCAGTACTTC CASSRGGFLETQYF TRBJ2-5 TRBV7-8 few NA
TGTGCCAGCGGAGTGGAGGGGGCGCGGCACGAGCAGTACTTC CASGVEGARHEQYF TRBJ2-7 TRBV5-6 NA NA
TGTGCCAGCAGCGCCTCCCTCGGGACAGGGTTATTCTTC CASSASLGTGLFF TRBJ2-1 TRBV9 NA TRBD1
TGTGCCAGCAGCCCAGGGGCAGCCTACGAGCAGTACTTC CASSPGAAYEQYF TRBJ2-7 TRBV9 NA NA
TGTGCCAGCAGCTTCTCCGGGAAGAACACTGAAGCTTTCTTT CASSFSGKNTEAFF TRBJ1-1 TRBV7-3 NA NA
TGTGCCAGCAGTGTAGAGGGCTACGAGCAGTACTTC CASSVEGYEQYF TRBJ2-7 TRBV2 NA NA
TGTGCCAGTAGTCAGAACAGGTATGGCTACACCTTC CASSQNRYGYTF TRBJ1-2 TRBV19 NA NA
TGCGCCAGCAGTCTCCATGACGGAGGGAACACCATATATTTT CASSLHDGGNTIYF TRBJ1-3 TRBV23-1 NA NA
TGTGCCAGCAGTTACAGGGCGTACGAAAAACTGTTTTTT CASSYRAYEKLFF TRBJ1-4 TRBV12-3/TRBV12-4 NA NA
TGTGCCAGTCGAGGGAGGGGGATCCTTAATCAGCCCCAGCATTTT CASRGRGILNQPQHF TRBJ1-5 TRBV19 NA NA
TGTGCCAGCAGCTTAACGACAGGGGATAACTATGGCTACACCTTC CASSLTTGDNYGYTF TRBJ1-2 TRBV7-9 NA TRBD1
TGTGCCAGCAGACTAGGTCCCGGCCCCTACGAGCAGTACTTC CASRLGPGPYEQYF TRBJ2-7 TRBV7-8 NA NA
TGCGCCAGCAGCTTGGGGGCCACAGGGGTGGAGACCCAGTACTTC CASSLGATGVETQYF TRBJ2-5 TRBV5-1 NA TRBD1
TGTGCCAGTAGTCCCCGCAGGGAGGCCGGGGAGCTGTTTTTT CASSPRREAGELFF TRBJ2-2 TRBV19 few NA
TGTGCCAGCTCACTCAGGGTGAGCGGCTACACCTTC CASSLRVSGYTF TRBJ1-2 TRBV18 NA NA
TGCGCCAGCAGCGGGACATATAGCAATCAGCCCCAGCATTTT CASSGTYSNQPQHF TRBJ1-5 TRBV10-2 NA NA
TGTGCCTGGTTACAGGGGGCCTATGGCTACACCTTC CAWLQGAYGYTF TRBJ1-2 TRBV30 NA TRBD1
TGTGCCTGGAGTGGGAGCTATGGCTACACCTTC CAWSGSYGYTF TRBJ1-2 TRBV30 NA NA
TGTGCCACCAGTGATCCGCGGGGGGGATCTACCATATATTTT CATSDPRGGSTIYF TRBJ1-3 TRBV24-1 NA NA
TGTGCCAGCAGCTTAAAACCCCCCTCGCGGGGCAGGGAAAACACCATATATTTT CASSLKPPSRGRENTIYF TRBJ1-3 TRBV7-3 NA NA
TGTGCCAGTACCTCCGACCGGAGAAGGACTGAAGCTTTCTTT CASTSDRRRTEAFF TRBJ1-1 TRBV19 NA NA
TGTGCCAGCAGAACAGGGGGCCCACCCTCCTACGAGCAGTACTTC CASRTGGPPSYEQYF TRBJ2-7 TRBV27 once TRBD1
TGTGCCAGCAGTTACCCAGGGACACCAAATTCCTACGAGCAGTACTTC CASSYPGTPNSYEQYF TRBJ2-7 TRBV6-2/TRBV6-3 once NA
TGTGCTAGTGGATACTCCGCGGACACCGAAGCTTTCTTT CASGYSADTEAFF TRBJ1-1 TRBV12-5 NA NA
TGTGCCAGCAGCGCATACAGGGGAACTGAAGCTTTCTTT CASSAYRGTEAFF TRBJ1-1 TRBV7-2 NA TRBD1
TGTGCCAGTAGTAGAGGACTAGCGGGGATCTCCTACAATGAGCAGTTCTTC CASSRGLAGISYNEQFF TRBJ2-1 TRBV19 NA TRBD2
TGTGCCAGCAGTCGAACCGGGACTAAAACTAACTATGGCTACACCTTC CASSRTGTKTNYGYTF TRBJ1-2 TRBV6-6 NA NA
TGTGCCTGGAGTGTATCCCTCCCCGGGGAGCTGTTTTTT CAWSVSLPGELFF TRBJ2-2 TRBV30 once NA
TGTGCCAGCAGTTTTAACACAGGGGACGGCTACACCTTC CASSFNTGDGYTF TRBJ1-2 TRBV12-3/TRBV12-4 once TRBD1
TGTGCCAGCAGCGGGGGGAGGGTCCCCTACGAGCAGTACTTC CASSGGRVPYEQYF TRBJ2-7 TRBV9 NA TRBD2
TGTGCCAGCAGTGATAACAGGGGAAGGGGAAGGGATTCACCCCTCCACTTT CASSDNRGRGRDSPLHF TRBJ1-6 TRBV25-1 NA TRBD1
TGTGCCAGCAGTGAAATCACTCGATGGACTGAAGCTTTCTTT CASSEITRWTEAFF TRBJ1-1 TRBV2 NA NA
TGTGCCAGCAGTTTGGGACAGGGGGGCCACAATGAGCAGTTCTTC CASSLGQGGHNEQFF TRBJ2-1 TRBV7-7 NA TRBD1
TGTGCCAGCAGCCAAGATTACGGAACGGGGGGCTTCCAAGAGACCCAGTACTTC CASSQDYGTGGFQETQYF TRBJ2-5 TRBV3-1/TRBV3-2 NA NA
TGTGCCAGCATCCGACAGGGACAGAACTCCTACGAGCAGTACTTC CASIRQGQNSYEQYF TRBJ2-7 TRBV6-5 NA TRBD1
TGCAGTGCTAGTGGGACAGGGGCCTCCTACGAGCAGTACTTC CSASGTGASYEQYF TRBJ2-7 TRBV20-1 NA TRBD1
TGTGCCAGCAGCCCGGGGAGGGCGAATGGCTACACCTTC CASSPGRANGYTF TRBJ1-2 TRBV25-1 NA NA